This T cell receptor (beta chain) was captured in a study of T cell changes during pregnancy in multiple sclerosis. The ends were cut back, 9 bases at V and 0 bases at J, with 5 bases in the middle. Germline loops: CDR1 LNHDA, CDR2 SQIVND (reference sequence). CDR3 length equals 11 residues. Generated by immunoSEQ multiplex PCR, the TCRdb table keeps only in-frame clones and is missing some. The sample lists about 59,000 clones, approximately 92% occurring once. This specimen consisted of peripheral blood, obtained in the second trimester of pregnancy. The receptor was isolated from a female donor in good health, enrolled as a control in a pregnancy study. The rearrangement uses TRBV19 and TRBJ2-5, with unresolved D. CDR3 amino acids: CASRDQETQYF. The CDR3 DNA is TGTGCCAGCCGGGACCAAGAGACCCAGTACTTC.